This TCR beta chain was captured in a study of human T cells and chemical hapten exposure. The J segment lost 5 bases and the V segment lost 4 bases, leaving 6 bases of the junction unmatched. The CDR3 is 14 amino acids. Germline-derived CDR1 and CDR2 are SGHRS and YFSETQ. This clonotype was seen only a few times. One entry per CDR3 protein, called by TCRdb with MiXCR from the RACE reads. The repertoire includes about 400,000 distinct CDR3 sequences, about 6.9% of them detected once, and about 5.4% sits in the top ten. Time point indicated: patch test 2, 6 weeks after DPC sensitization. Treatment here: therapeutic diphenylcyclopropenone sensitization with weekly scalp DPC.

The sequences come from whole blood, collected in connection with sensitization to the hapten diphenylcyclopropenone (DPC). The sequence derives from a woman younger than 35 with alopecia areata. Some clones in this sample may be carry-over from other donors' samples. This chain joins TRBV5-1 and TRBJ1-1, with 9 positions matching TRBD1. The CDR3 DNA reads as TGCGCCAGCAGCCCGGACAGGGGATGGACTGAAGCTTTCTTT. It encodes CASSPDRGWTEAFF.